This T cell receptor (beta chain) comes out of a study of shared clonotypes between healthy human individuals. Some clones are missing from TCRdb's copy, which holds only in-frame ones; the method was immunoSEQ multiplex PCR. The sample holds 700,000 or so clones, 72% seen once. This clone has a handful of counts. This CDR3 contains 15 residues. The germline CDR1 and CDR2 sequences are SGHDT and YYEEEE. V dropped 6 bases and J dropped 3 bases, with 16 bases sitting between them. The chain recombines TRBV5-6 with TRBJ2-1; perhaps TRBD2 as D (6 bases). Source material: memory CD4+ T cells sorted from blood. Subset described: CD45RA-negative fraction. The TCR was taken from a woman aged 25 to 45 in good health. The CDR3 nucleotides are TGTGCCAGCACAACCCGGGACTCCCTCTACAATGAGCAGTTCTTC. Protein: CASTTRDSLYNEQFF.